This entry lists 12 T cell receptor beta chains sequenced from one sample in a study of blood T cell repertoires in COVID-19. Sequencing used immunoSEQ multiplex PCR; TCRdb keeps in-frame clones, though not all of them. The sample contains about 240,000 clones, more than 75% of which appear only once. The sequencing sample was made of peripheral blood. These receptors all come from a woman aged 65 to 85 with active or convalescent COVID-19.

CDR3 sequence: CASSLYPPGMNQPQHF. CDR3 DNA sequence: TGTGCCAGCAGCTTATACCCCCCGGGGATGAATCAGCCCCAGCATTTT. V usage is TRBV11-2 and J usage is TRBJ1-5; the D is unclear. Trimming shortened V by 2 bases and J by 4 bases, and 15 bases separated the two germline ends. The germline V gene encodes CDR1 SGHAT and CDR2 FQNNGV. The CDR3 is 16 residues long.

The rearrangement links TRBV5-1 to TRBJ1-1; D gene ambiguous. V was cut by 0 bases and J by 7 bases, with 13 bases left in between. Per the germline V gene, CDR1 is SGHRS and CDR2 is YFSETQ. This CDR3 has 14 residues. The CDR3 DNA is TGCGCCAGCAGCTTGGCCAATGGGGAGCTTGAAGCTTTCTTT. Translated, it gives CASSLANGELEAFF. The variable domain in full, completed from reference TRBV5-1 and TRBJ1-1, reads KAGVTQTPRYLIKTRGQQVTLSCSPISGHRSVSWYQQTPGQGLQFLFEYFSETQRNKGNFPGRFSGRQFSNSRSEMNVSTLELGDSALYLCASSLANGELEAFFGQGTRLTVV.

This chain links TRBV29-1 with TRBJ2-1, with D tentatively TRBD1 (6 bases). Trimming took off 3 bases at V and 6 bases at J, with 9 bases between the two ends. Germline V gene data show CDR1 as SQVTM and CDR2 as ANQGSEA. The CDR3 has 12 amino acids. The CDR3, as DNA: TGCAGCGTTGAGGGGGCGATCAATGAGCAGTTCTTC. It yields the protein CSVEGAINEQFF.

J is TRBJ1-1 and V is TRBV7-2; D is possibly TRBD1 (5 bases). The CDR3 consists of 16 residues. Per the germline V gene, CDR1 is SGHTA and CDR2 is FQGNSA. Trimming shortened V by 1 base and J by 0 bases, and 12 bases separated the two germline ends. This CDR3 is CASSLVGGSMNTEAFF. In DNA, the CDR3 is TGTGCCAGCAGCTTAGTTGGGGGGAGTATGAACACTGAAGCTTTCTTT.

This chain joins TRBV5-1 and TRBJ1-4; D possibly corresponds to TRBD1 (5 bases). This CDR3 spans 17 amino acids. Germline CDR1 SGHRS, CDR2 YFSETQ. Between the trimmed V and J ends, which lost 6 bases and 0 bases, there was a span of 18 bases. The CDR3 region is CASKPTAGLATNEKLFF. The CDR3 nucleotides are TGCGCCAGCAAGCCAACAGCGGGGCTTGCAACTAATGAAAAACTGTTTTTT.

The chain recombines TRBV6-5 with TRBJ2-1; the D gene is possibly TRBD1 (6 bases). V dropped 6 bases and J dropped 5 bases, with 8 bases sitting between them. The CDR3 is made up of 12 amino acids. CDR1 MNHEY and CDR2 SVGAGI come from the germline V gene. CDR3 sequence reads: CASSRTDNEQFF. CDR3 sequence (DNA): TGTGCCAGCAGCCGGACAGACAATGAGCAGTTCTTC.

This chain uses TRBV11-2 with TRBJ2-7; 8 bases agree with TRBD2. The CDR3 covers 15 residues. J was trimmed by 2 bases and V by 5 bases; bases with no gene match: 8. CDR1 is SGHAT, CDR2 FQNNGV, per germline. Written as DNA, the CDR3 is TGTGCCAGCAGCGCAAATAGACTAGCGACCTACGAGCAGTACTTC. Protein: CASSANRLATYEQYF.

This clone has only a few counts. J is TRBJ2-5 and V is TRBV19, with D possibly being TRBD2 (5 bases). Looked up from germline, CDR1 is LNHDA and CDR2 is SQIVND (reference sequence). CDR3 size: 14 residues. Deletions cut 4 bases from V and 0 bases from J, with 9 bases between. The CDR3 DNA reads TGTGCCAGTAGTAAGGACTCGTACCAAGAGACCCAGTACTTC. Amino acid sequence: CASSKDSYQETQYF.

This clone has just a few counts. CDR3 sequence: CASSQPTDYGYTF. DNA of the CDR3: TGTGCCAGCAGCCAACCGACAGACTATGGCTACACCTTC. The rearrangement links TRBV7-9 to TRBJ1-2; possibly TRBD1 for D (5 bases). Looked up from germline, CDR1 is SEHNR and CDR2 is FQNEAQ (reference sequence). The CDR3 extends over 13 amino acids. Deletions cut 5 bases from V and 3 bases from J, with 10 bases between.

The chain combines TRBV9 with TRBJ1-1, with 9 bases matching TRBD1. CDR1 is SGDLS, CDR2 YYNGEE, per germline. Losses at the gene ends were 0 bases for V and 10 bases for J; bases not matched to a gene: 4. The CDR3 sequence is 13 residues long. The CDR3 spells CASSVGDRAVAFF. The CDR3 DNA follows: TGTGCCAGCAGCGTAGGGGACAGGGCGGTAGCTTTCTTT.

This sequence joins TRBV29-1 and TRBJ1-2; 9 nucleotides agree with TRBD1. Germline V gene lookup returns CDR1 SQVTM and CDR2 ANQGSEA. J was trimmed by 4 bases and V by 2 bases; bases with no gene match: 8. This CDR3 has 15 amino acids. The CDR3 here is CSVEIGQGPGYGYTF. For the CDR3, the DNA is TGCAGCGTTGAAATAGGACAGGGGCCCGGCTATGGCTACACCTTC.

This chain links TRBV4-2 with TRBJ1-5; TRBD1 aligns across 7 bases. Looked up from germline, CDR1 is LGHNA and CDR2 is YNFKEQ. The V and J ends lost 1 base and 6 bases, in that order; junction bases with no gene match: 9. This CDR3 spans 16 amino acids. The CDR3 reads CASSQGNRGKTQPQHF. The CDR3 nucleotides are TGTGCCAGCAGCCAAGGGAACAGGGGCAAAACTCAGCCCCAGCATTTT.